These T cell receptor beta chains were read from a single sample in a study of T cell responses to AZD1222 COVID-19 vaccine. Using immunoSEQ multiplex PCR, the repertoire was profiled, and TCRdb retains in-frame clones only, with some absent. The sample has over 150,000 clones; around 90% are singletons. The source was peripheral blood, collected on day 0 of AZD1222 vaccination. The receptor source for this set is an adult in good health. Both conserved end residues are part of each CDR3. Each record gives: clone size, J gene, V gene, D gene, CDR3 DNA, CDR3 protein. D genes are given only for firm matches. Clone sizes are given selectively: once, few, many, or a class where the clone is expanded.

clone_size: .
j_call: TRBJ1-1
v_call: TRBV24-1
d_call: .
cdr3_nt: TGTGCCACCAGTGGCTCCCTCGCCACTGAAGCTTTCTTT
cdr3_aa: CATSGSLATEAFF

clone_size: .
j_call: TRBJ1-1
v_call: TRBV6-5
d_call: TRBD1
cdr3_nt: TGTGCCAGCAGTTACGCGGGGACAGCCACTGAAGCTTTCTTT
cdr3_aa: CASSYAGTATEAFF

clone_size: .
j_call: TRBJ1-3
v_call: TRBV6-6
d_call: .
cdr3_nt: TGTGCCAGCAGTCTCAGGTTAGGGTCAAGAAACACCATATATTTT
cdr3_aa: CASSLRLGSRNTIYF

clone_size: .
j_call: TRBJ1-1
v_call: TRBV7-3
d_call: .
cdr3_nt: TGTGCCAGCAGCTTAACGCCCCCCATATTACAGGGAGGGGGCACTGAAGCTTTCTTT
cdr3_aa: CASSLTPPILQGGGTEAFF

clone_size: many
j_call: TRBJ2-3
v_call: TRBV4-1
d_call: .
cdr3_nt: TGCGCCAGCAGCCCTCCGGGCACAGATACGCAGTATTTT
cdr3_aa: CASSPPGTDTQYF

clone_size: .
j_call: TRBJ1-1
v_call: TRBV19
d_call: .
cdr3_nt: TGTGCCAGTAGTATTGAGGGCGCGGTGAACACTGAAGCTTTCTTT
cdr3_aa: CASSIEGAVNTEAFF

clone_size: few
j_call: TRBJ2-7
v_call: TRBV5-1
d_call: .
cdr3_nt: TGCGCCAGCAGCAAGGACAGTCCCGCCTACGAGCAGTACTTC
cdr3_aa: CASSKDSPAYEQYF

clone_size: .
j_call: TRBJ1-4
v_call: TRBV7-2
d_call: .
cdr3_nt: TGTGCCAGCCGGAACCTTGGGATGGCTGAAAAACTGTTTTTT
cdr3_aa: CASRNLGMAEKLFF

clone_size: .
j_call: TRBJ1-1
v_call: TRBV25-1
d_call: TRBD1
cdr3_nt: TGTGCCAGCAGTGAAGGGAACAGGGGTAGGATTGAAGCTTTCTTT
cdr3_aa: CASSEGNRGRIEAFF

clone_size: .
j_call: TRBJ2-7
v_call: TRBV11-2
d_call: TRBD2
cdr3_nt: TGTGCCAGCAAGGGGACTAGCGGGGGGCCCTACCGCGAGCAGTACTTC
cdr3_aa: CASKGTSGGPYREQYF

clone_size: .
j_call: TRBJ2-7
v_call: TRBV28
d_call: TRBD2
cdr3_nt: TGTGCCAGCAGTGGCGGGGGGCACGAGCAGTACTTC
cdr3_aa: CASSGGGHEQYF

clone_size: once
j_call: TRBJ1-5
v_call: TRBV11-2
d_call: TRBD1
cdr3_nt: TGTGCCAGCAGCTCCGGACAGGGAAATCAGCCCCAGCATTTT
cdr3_aa: CASSSGQGNQPQHF

clone_size: .
j_call: TRBJ1-5
v_call: TRBV5-1
d_call: .
cdr3_nt: TGCGCCAGCAGCTTAGGGAATGGCAATCAGCCCCAGCATTTT
cdr3_aa: CASSLGNGNQPQHF

clone_size: .
j_call: TRBJ2-5
v_call: TRBV30
d_call: .
cdr3_nt: TGTGCCTGGAGTGGACAGTACCAAGAGACCCAGTACTTC
cdr3_aa: CAWSGQYQETQYF

clone_size: .
j_call: TRBJ1-1
v_call: TRBV15
d_call: TRBD1
cdr3_nt: TGTGCCACCAGCAAGGACAGGGACCCTACTGAAGCTTTCTTT
cdr3_aa: CATSKDRDPTEAFF

clone_size: .
j_call: TRBJ1-2
v_call: TRBV25-1
d_call: .
cdr3_nt: TGTGCCAGCAGTGAAGGACGGATCCCAAACTATGGCTACACCTTC
cdr3_aa: CASSEGRIPNYGYTF

clone_size: .
j_call: TRBJ1-1
v_call: TRBV7-9
d_call: .
cdr3_nt: TGTGCCAGCAGCTTAACTGGGGGGCTGAACACTGAAGCTTTCTTT
cdr3_aa: CASSLTGGLNTEAFF

clone_size: .
j_call: TRBJ1-2
v_call: TRBV5-1
d_call: .
cdr3_nt: TGCGCCAGCAGCCCGGAATCGGGGGTTCATTATGGCTACACCTTC
cdr3_aa: CASSPESGVHYGYTF

clone_size: .
j_call: TRBJ1-2
v_call: TRBV27
d_call: .
cdr3_nt: TGTGCCAGCAGTTTACTTTCGGGGTATGGCTACACCTTC
cdr3_aa: CASSLLSGYGYTF

clone_size: .
j_call: TRBJ2-7
v_call: TRBV10-2
d_call: TRBD1
cdr3_nt: TGCGCCATCCAAACAGGGGAAGTTGGGGAGCAGTACTTC
cdr3_aa: CAIQTGEVGEQYF

clone_size: .
j_call: TRBJ2-1
v_call: TRBV6-1
d_call: .
cdr3_nt: TGTGCCAGCAGTGAACTAGCGAGCTCCTACAATGAGCAGTTCTTC
cdr3_aa: CASSELASSYNEQFF

clone_size: .
j_call: TRBJ2-7
v_call: TRBV6-4
d_call: TRBD1
cdr3_nt: TGTGCCAGCAGTGACTCAGGGCAGGGGGCATCCGAGCAGTACTTC
cdr3_aa: CASSDSGQGASEQYF